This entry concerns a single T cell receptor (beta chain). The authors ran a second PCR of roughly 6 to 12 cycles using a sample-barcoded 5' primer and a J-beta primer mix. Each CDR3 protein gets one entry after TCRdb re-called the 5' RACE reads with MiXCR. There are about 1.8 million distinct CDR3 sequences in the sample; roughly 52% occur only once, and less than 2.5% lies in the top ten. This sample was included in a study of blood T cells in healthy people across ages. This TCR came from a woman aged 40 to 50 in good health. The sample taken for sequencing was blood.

The CDR3 DNA follows: TGTGCCAGCAGTACCCTCAGGGTTAATGGCTACACCTTC. Protein product: CASSTLRVNGYTF. The chain is built from TRBV12-3 or TRBV12-4 and TRBJ1-2, with a tentative D call TRBD1 (5 bases). The CDR3 sequence is 13 residues long. Trimming removed 5 bases at V and 6 bases at J, with 13 bases between.